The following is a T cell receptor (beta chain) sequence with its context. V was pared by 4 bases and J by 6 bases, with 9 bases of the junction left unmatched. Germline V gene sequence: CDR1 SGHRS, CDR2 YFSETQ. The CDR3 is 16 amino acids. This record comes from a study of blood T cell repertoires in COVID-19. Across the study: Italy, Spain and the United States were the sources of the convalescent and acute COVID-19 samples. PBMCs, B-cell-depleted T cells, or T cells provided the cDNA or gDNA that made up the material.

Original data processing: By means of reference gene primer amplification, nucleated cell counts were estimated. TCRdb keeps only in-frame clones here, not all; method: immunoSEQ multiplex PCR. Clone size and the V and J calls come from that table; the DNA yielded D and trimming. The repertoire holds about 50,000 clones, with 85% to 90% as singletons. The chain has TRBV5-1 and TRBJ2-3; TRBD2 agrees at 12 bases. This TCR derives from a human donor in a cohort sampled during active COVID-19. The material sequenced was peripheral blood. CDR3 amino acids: CASSTASGGAVDTQYF. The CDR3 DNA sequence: TGCGCCAGCAGCACCGCTAGCGGGGGGGCCGTGGATACGCAGTATTTT.